This T cell receptor (beta chain) came from a study of T cell responses to AZD1222 COVID-19 vaccine. Clones were sequenced by immunoSEQ multiplex PCR, and TCRdb holds only the in-frame ones, with some missing. Among more than 90,000 clones, around 83% were seen once, and the ten largest hold approximately 15%. The CDR3 spans 15 residues. Germline values: CDR1 MNHEY, CDR2 SVGAGI. V gave up 5 bases and J gave up 4 bases; unmatched junction bases: 7. V is TRBV6-5 and J is TRBJ2-1; TRBD1 aligns across 8 bases. The sequence was obtained from an adult who received the AZD1222 COVID-19 vaccine. This specimen was peripheral blood, taken 28 days after the second AZD1222 dose. The CDR3 bases are TGTGCCAGCAGTCCAGGGACAGGAGATTACAATGAGCAGTTCTTC. The encoded protein is CASSPGTGDYNEQFF.